What follows are 6 T cell receptor beta chains derived from one specimen sequenced in a study of blood T cell repertoires in COVID-19. Only in-frame clones appear in the TCRdb table, and some are missing; sequencing was by immunoSEQ multiplex PCR. The table shows 90,000 or so clones, with around 90% occurring only once. Sequenced: peripheral blood. These receptors were collected from a man aged 55 to 70 with COVID-19, enrolled during active disease.

The chain has TRBV6-5 and TRBJ1-6; D perhaps matches TRBD1 (6 bases). The CDR3 contains 14 residues. The ends were cut back, 1 base at V and 6 bases at J, with 7 bases in the middle. In germline, CDR1 is MNHEY, CDR2 SVGAGI. Here the CDR3 reads CASSYLDSNSPLHF. The CDR3 nucleotides read TGTGCCAGCAGTTACTTGGACAGTAATTCACCCCTCCACTTT.

The genes are TRBV5-1 and TRBJ2-1; 15 bases align to TRBD2. V trimming: 4 bases; J trimming: 9 bases; junction bases outside the gene matches: 8. This CDR3 is 16 amino acids long. Germline V gives CDR1 SGHRS, CDR2 YFSETQ. The CDR3 DNA reads TGCGCCAGCAGCATAGTTGGACTAGCGGGAGGGGGTGAGCAGTTCTTC. Amino acid sequence: CASSIVGLAGGGEQFF. Using reference TRBV5-1 and TRBJ2-1 for the parts outside the CDR3, the full variable domain is KAGVTQTPRYLIKTRGQQVTLSCSPISGHRSVSWYQQTPGQGLQFLFEYFSETQRNKGNFPGRFSGRQFSNSRSEMNVSTLELGDSALYLCASSIVGLAGGGEQFFGPGTRLTVL.

CDR3 protein: CASSSLPGTSRLGEQYF. The CDR3 DNA reads as TGTGCCAGCAGCTCGCTCCCGGGGACTAGCCGGCTGGGGGAGCAGTACTTC. The rearrangement links TRBV11-2 to TRBJ2-7, with 9 bases fitting TRBD2. The CDR3 runs to 17 residues. With 4 bases clipped from V and 7 bases from J, the junction kept 17 bases outside the gene matches. Germline lookup yields CDR1 SGHAT and CDR2 FQNNGV.

This clone was seen a few times. CDR3 amino acids: CASRTSGSTGGELFF. Written as DNA, the CDR3 is TGTGCCAGCAGGACTAGCGGGAGTACGGGCGGGGAGCTGTTTTTT. The chain is built from TRBV6-6 and TRBJ2-2; TRBD2 agrees at 12 bases. Germline assignment: CDR1 MNHNY and CDR2 SVGAGI (reference sequence). The CDR3 runs to 15 residues. The V and J ends lost 6 bases and 7 bases, in that order; junction bases with no gene match: 6.

The chain carries TRBV3-1 (or the pseudogene TRBV3-2) and TRBJ1-4, with D unresolved. This CDR3 has 15 residues. In germline, CDR1 is LGHDT, CDR2 YNNKEL (reference sequence). V lost 0 bases and J lost 4, with 9 bases in between. In DNA, the CDR3 is TGTGCCAGCAGCCAAGATTCAGGAAGTAATGAAAAACTGTTTTTT. As protein: CASSQDSGSNEKLFF.

The gene calls are TRBV30 and TRBJ1-2; 7 positions agree with TRBD1. The CDR3 has 15 residues. CDR1 and CDR2 (germline): GTSNPN, SVGIG (reference sequence). V was clipped by 0 bases and J by 6 bases; unmatched bases: 10. CDR3 DNA: TGTGCCTGGAGTGTACTGACAGGGAAGGCTAATGGCTACACCTTC. This encodes CAWSVLTGKANGYTF.